The T cell receptor beta chain under discussion was sequenced for a study of blood T cells in healthy people across ages. On the study more broadly: Capture via template switching afforded approximately one barcoded beta molecule per two T cells. Study conclusions and caveats: Lack of knowledge of donor CMV status possibly confounded expanded clonotype changes.

In its sample, this clonotype was seen a few times. The antigen is undetermined. The V end lost 2 bases, the J end lost 2 bases, and 15 bases lay between the germline ends. The germline gives CDR1 PRHDT, CDR2 FYEKMQ (reference sequence). The CDR3 has 16 amino acids. Combining a sample-barcoded 5' primer with a J-beta primer mix, a second PCR ran for roughly 7 to 12 cycles. TCRdb re-called the 5' RACE reads through MiXCR, storing one row per CDR3 protein. The data hold over 700,000 distinct CDR3 sequences, with around 25% observed a single time. These same records also appear under a second study, on T cells of mothers and their children. That investigation notes: Researchers report slightly higher, though non-significant, overlap in related mother-child pairs than in unrelated pairs.

The sequenced material came from blood. The V call is TRBV13, the J call TRBJ2-5; D is unresolved. This sequence originates from a boy aged 5-17 years in good health. The CDR3 loop is CASSLYSIRSQETQYF. The DNA for the CDR3 is TGTGCCAGCAGCTTATATTCAATTCGTAGTCAAGAGACCCAGTACTTC. The entire variable domain, with the rest obtained from reference TRBV13 and TRBJ2-5, is as follows: AAGVIQSPRHLIKEKRETATLKCYPIPRHDTVYWYQQGPGQDPQFLISFYEKMQSDKGSIPDRFSAQQFSDYHSELNMSSLELGDSALYFCASSLYSIRSQETQYFGPGTRLLVL.